This T cell receptor beta chain appears in the sequencing data of a study of T cells in Graves' hyperthyroidism and ophthalmopathy. The overall study: Initial diagnosis, before any treatment, was when peripheral blood was collected.

This CDR3 is built from 15 residues. The germline gives CDR1 SGHTA, CDR2 FQGNSA. The V and J ends lost 1 base and 3 bases respectively, with 10 bases between them. Amplified TCR beta CDR3 regions derived from RNA transcripts. The HTBI primer set served for first-round RT-PCR of the TCR CDR3. TCRdb re-analysed the multiplex PCR reads in MiXCR, keeping a single row per CDR3 protein. Of under 350,000 distinct CDR3 sequences listed, roughly 18% are singletons. Absent ophthalmopathy progression within 18 months defined stable Graves' hyperthyroidism. Diagnostic assessment was based on clinical symptoms, serum thyroxine and TRAb, thyroid ultrasound and orbital computed tomography.

The sequencing input was blood. This chain uses TRBV7-2 with TRBJ2-1; no clear D. This TCR came from a woman between 50 and 59 years old with Graves' hyperthyroidism. In DNA, the CDR3 is TGTGCCAGCAGCTTAGAACCTTCATTCTACAATGAGCAGTTCTTC. Encoded protein: CASSLEPSFYNEQFF. The full variable domain, in which reference TRBV7-2 and TRBJ2-1 provide the parts outside the CDR3, is GAGVSQSPSNKVTEKGKDVELRCDPISGHTALYWYRQSLGQGLEFLIYFQGNSAPDKSGLPSDRFSAERTGGSVSTLTIQRTQQEDSAVYLCASSLEPSFYNEQFFGPGTRLTVL.